This is a list of T cell receptor beta chains from one sample in a study of T cells after yellow fever vaccination. TCRdb redid the calling of the 5' RACE reads with MiXCR, one entry per CDR3 protein. The repertoire holds hundreds of thousands of distinct CDR3 sequences, with roughly an eighth as singletons. The sequenced sample was PBMCs, obtained on the day of the yellow fever booster vaccination. The receptors were sampled from a man aged 25-45 years who received the YFV17D yellow fever vaccine. Each CDR3 is given without its conserved first and last residue. A D gene is named only where the DNA matches it firmly.

TRBV24-1	TRBJ2-1	TRBD2	ATSGTSGINEQF
TRBV7-2	TRBJ1-6	.	ASSLGPDFNSPLH
TRBV7-2	TRBJ2-3	.	ASSWRAALFTDTQY
TRBV20-1	TRBJ2-1	.	SADLRLVSYNEQF
TRBV4-3	TRBJ2-1	TRBD2	ASSPGTSGRALEQF
TRBV7-2	TRBJ2-4	TRBD1	ASSLWWDRVSNIQY
TRBV18	TRBJ2-3	TRBD1	ASSPLPGQGITDTQY
TRBV10-3	TRBJ2-1	TRBD2	AAPVRFSGGSYNEQF
TRBV5-1	TRBJ2-7	.	ASSLATGRYEQY
TRBV28	TRBJ2-7	.	ASSSRGAVSYEQY
TRBV20-1	TRBJ2-1	TRBD2	SAREVRESYNEQF
TRBV2	TRBJ1-1	.	ASTEIGGTTEAF
TRBV18	TRBJ2-4	TRBD2	ASSPPQVFGRAENIQY
TRBV7-9	TRBJ2-4	.	ASSLGANIQY
TRBV7-2	TRBJ2-7	.	ASSLWTGPYEQY
TRBV5-1	TRBJ1-2	.	ASSSTGTTYYGYT
TRBV29-1	TRBJ2-7	.	SVQEKPYEQY
TRBV20-1	TRBJ2-1	.	SSPRANEQF
TRBV27	TRBJ1-1	.	ASSPYQVGPTEAF
TRBV18	TRBJ2-1	TRBD2	ASSTTGTSGTTISWGTYNEQF
TRBV29-1	TRBJ1-5	.	SAGGNDQPQH
TRBV30	TRBJ2-1	.	ALSGAPLFNEQF
TRBV12-3/TRBV12-4	TRBJ1-6	TRBD1	ASSLAQGNSPLH
TRBV7-2	TRBJ2-1	.	ASSLVADSYNEQF
TRBV5-1	TRBJ2-1	.	ASSLAFGGFRDTYNEQF